The rows below give T cell receptor beta chains drawn from one sample of a study of CD8+ T cells in alopecia areata. Clones were read by immunoSEQ multiplex PCR, and TCRdb kept only the in-frame ones, dropping some. This table holds about 190,000 clones, about three fifths found once. The sample was CD4+ T cells sorted from blood, taken at week 4, from a patient treated with tofacitinib. These receptors all come from a human donor with alopecia areata. The CDR3 runs from the conserved cysteine through the conserved F or W. D genes are given only for firm matches. Clone size is shown for a subset of rows, as once, few, many or a class of expanded clone.

j_call,d_call,clone_size,v_call,cdr3_aa,cdr3_nt
TRBJ2-1,.,.,TRBV6-6,CASVWGRYNEQFF,TGTGCCAGTGTTTGGGGCCGGTACAATGAGCAGTTCTTC
TRBJ1-2,.,few,TRBV5-1,CASSLEHGRGYTF,TGCGCCAGCAGCTTGGAACACGGACGGGGCTACACCTTC
TRBJ1-5,.,.,TRBV7-9,CASSRDGGNQPQHF,TGTGCCAGCAGCCGGGACGGGGGCAATCAGCCCCAGCATTTT
TRBJ2-5,TRBD2,.,TRBV6-6,CASRKGLADQETQYF,TGTGCCAGCAGAAAGGGACTAGCGGACCAAGAGACCCAGTACTTC
TRBJ2-1,TRBD1,few,TRBV4-1,CASSGGQGASYNEQFF,TGCGCCAGCAGCGGAGGACAGGGGGCCTCCTACAATGAGCAGTTCTTC
TRBJ1-1,.,.,TRBV7-2,CASSLQRDIVNTEAFF,TGTGCCAGCAGCTTACAGCGGGACATAGTGAACACTGAAGCTTTCTTT
TRBJ2-5,TRBD2,.,TRBV2,CASSLGLAFETQYF,TGTGCCAGCAGCCTGGGACTAGCGTTCGAGACCCAGTACTTC
TRBJ1-5,.,.,TRBV30,CAWSETGYNQPQHF,TGTGCCTGGAGTGAGACAGGATACAATCAGCCCCAGCATTTT
TRBJ2-2,TRBD2,.,TRBV29-1,CSAGLANDSNTGELFF,TGCAGCGCCGGACTAGCAAACGACTCGAACACCGGGGAGCTGTTTTTT
TRBJ2-2,.,.,TRBV13,CASSLRAAGELFF,TGTGCCAGCAGCCTTCGTGCCGCTGGGGAGCTGTTTTTT
TRBJ2-7,.,.,TRBV9,CASSVGWGAYEQYF,TGTGCCAGCAGCGTAGGCTGGGGAGCATACGAGCAGTACTTC
TRBJ2-2,TRBD2,.,TRBV2,CASSFQREMDGELFF,TGTGCCAGCAGTTTTCAGCGGGAGATGGACGGGGAGCTGTTTTTT
TRBJ2-1,.,.,TRBV11-2,CASSQPSGAKRGEQFF,TGTGCCAGCAGCCAACCCTCCGGGGCCAAGAGGGGTGAGCAGTTCTTC
TRBJ1-2,.,.,TRBV5-1,CASSYQGGGYTF,TGCGCCAGCAGCTACCAAGGAGGCGGCTACACCTTC
TRBJ2-5,TRBD2,.,TRBV29-1,CSVGPGTNGETQYF,TGCAGCGTTGGACCCGGGACTAATGGGGAGACCCAGTACTTC
TRBJ2-6,.,.,TRBV2,CASSEQRINSGANVLTF,TGTGCCAGCAGTGAACAGCGCATTAACTCTGGGGCCAACGTCCTGACTTTC
TRBJ2-3,TRBD2,.,TRBV29-1,CSVGEGRGLTDTQYF,TGCAGCGTTGGGGAGGGGAGAGGCTTGACAGATACGCAGTATTTT
TRBJ2-7,TRBD2,.,TRBV10-3,CAILAGGPGSYEQYF,TGTGCCATTCTAGCGGGAGGGCCTGGGTCCTACGAGCAGTACTTC
TRBJ2-7,.,.,TRBV29-1,CSLNPRETYEQYF,TGCAGCCTCAACCCGAGGGAGACCTACGAGCAGTACTTC
TRBJ2-4,.,.,TRBV5-1,CASRNPGSENIQYF,TGCGCCAGCAGGAACCCAGGGTCCGAAAACATTCAGTACTTC
TRBJ2-1,TRBD2,few,TRBV5-1,CASSGLAGVYNEQFF,TGCGCCAGCAGCGGCCTAGCGGGAGTATACAATGAGCAGTTCTTC
TRBJ1-2,TRBD1,.,TRBV10-3,CAISDRTGGASGYTF,TGTGCCATCAGTGACCGGACAGGGGGCGCGAGTGGCTACACCTTC
TRBJ2-5,.,once,TRBV25-1,CASSGPGTAIQTQYF,TGTGCCAGCAGTGGCCCCGGGACCGCCATACAGACCCAGTACTTC
TRBJ1-2,.,once,TRBV6-1,CASTLGPQGRGYTF,TGTGCCAGCACCCTAGGGCCCCAGGGTCGGGGCTACACCTTC
TRBJ2-2,.,.,TRBV2,CASSDTGELFF,TGTGCCAGCAGTGATACCGGGGAGCTGTTTTTT
TRBJ2-5,.,.,TRBV29-1,CSVETGGDWYQETQYF,TGCAGCGTTGAAACCGGCGGAGACTGGTACCAAGAGACCCAGTACTTC
TRBJ2-6,.,.,TRBV6-5,CASSVSGANVLTF,TGTGCCAGCAGTGTCTCTGGGGCCAACGTCCTGACTTTC
TRBJ2-7,.,.,TRBV5-1,CASNTGSSYEQYF,TGCGCCAGCAACACGGGGAGCTCCTACGAGCAGTACTTC
TRBJ2-4,.,many,TRBV11-2,CASSLEAKNIQYF,TGTGCCAGCAGCTTAGAAGCCAAAAACATTCAGTACTTC
TRBJ2-1,.,.,TRBV23-1,CASSRAPPYNEQFF,TGCGCCAGCAGTCGAGCACCGCCTTACAATGAGCAGTTCTTC
TRBJ2-7,.,once,TRBV5-4,CASSFFSDGEQYF,TGTGCCAGCAGCTTCTTTAGTGATGGCGAGCAGTACTTC
TRBJ2-4,TRBD2,.,TRBV30,CAWSVSRTSGNKQLAKNIQYF,TGTGCCTGGAGTGTCTCCCGGACTAGCGGTAACAAACAACTAGCCAAAAACATTCAGTACTTC
TRBJ1-4,TRBD1,.,TRBV4-1,CASSHLQGEKLFF,TGCGCCAGCAGCCACTTACAGGGGGAAAAACTGTTTTTT
TRBJ2-1,TRBD2,.,TRBV14,CASSRGPLGGFEQFF,TGTGCCAGCAGCCGAGGCCCCTTGGGAGGGTTCGAGCAGTTCTTC
TRBJ1-2,.,few,TRBV29-1,CSVDHGYTF,TGCAGCGTTGATCATGGCTACACCTTC
TRBJ1-2,.,.,TRBV4-2,CASSPIDMYGYTF,TGTGCCAGCAGCCCCATCGACATGTATGGCTACACCTTC
TRBJ2-5,.,few,TRBV15,CATSRGGAETQYF,TGTGCCACCAGCAGAGGGGGGGCAGAGACCCAGTACTTC
TRBJ2-2,.,.,TRBV19,CASSIPTANTGELFF,TGTGCCAGTAGTATACCCACTGCGAACACCGGGGAGCTGTTTTTT
TRBJ1-5,.,.,TRBV7-8,CASSLGDSNQPQHF,TGTGCCAGCAGCTTAGGAGACAGTAATCAGCCCCAGCATTTT
TRBJ2-7,.,.,TRBV29-1,CSVGVGSSSYEQYF,TGCAGCGTTGGTGTCGGGTCCAGCTCCTACGAGCAGTACTTC
TRBJ1-4,.,.,TRBV29-1,CSVKDRRGKLFF,TGCAGCGTCAAAGACAGACGTGGGAAACTGTTTTTT
TRBJ1-5,TRBD1,.,TRBV7-2,CASSWDREEAQHF,TGTGCCAGCAGCTGGGACAGGGAGGAGGCCCAGCATTTT
TRBJ2-5,.,.,TRBV11-2,CASSLTGTEQETQYF,TGTGCCAGCAGTTTAACCGGGACTGAACAAGAGACCCAGTACTTC
TRBJ1-2,.,.,TRBV6-6,CASSPSGMIGYGYTF,TGTGCCAGCAGCCCCTCGGGGATGATCGGCTATGGCTACACCTTC
TRBJ2-5,.,.,TRBV7-9,CASSTAGGYQETQYF,TGTGCCAGCAGCACGGCGGGCGGCTACCAAGAGACCCAGTACTTC
TRBJ2-2,.,.,TRBV9,CASSVVFEASRTGELFF,TGTGCCAGCAGCGTAGTCTTCGAGGCTAGCAGGACCGGGGAGCTGTTTTTT
TRBJ2-7,TRBD2,few,TRBV4-3,CASSRATPSSGSSYEQYF,TGCGCCAGCAGCCGAGCAACCCCATCTAGCGGGAGTTCTTACGAGCAGTACTTC
TRBJ2-7,.,.,TRBV7-2,CASSSDPRVSYEQYF,TGTGCCAGCAGCTCAGACCCGCGGGTCTCCTACGAGCAGTACTTC
TRBJ2-7,TRBD1,.,TRBV11-2,CASSARTGPLEQYF,TGTGCCAGCAGCGCCCGGACAGGGCCCCTCGAGCAGTACTTC
TRBJ2-7,TRBD2,once,TRBV15,CATSSDGTSRQYF,TGTGCCACCAGCAGCGATGGGACTAGCCGGCAGTACTTC
TRBJ2-7,.,.,TRBV5-1,CASTSRGGSYEQYF,TGCGCCAGCACCTCCCGAGGAGGGTCCTACGAGCAGTACTTC
TRBJ1-2,TRBD1,.,TRBV4-2,CASSQDSTGDGYTF,TGTGCCAGCAGCCAAGATTCTACAGGGGATGGCTACACCTTC
TRBJ1-5,.,.,TRBV29-1,CSVQQNQNQPQHF,TGCAGCGTTCAGCAAAACCAAAATCAGCCCCAGCATTTT
TRBJ2-7,TRBD1,.,TRBV6-5,CASTRQGMEYF,TGTGCCAGCACCAGACAGGGGATGGAGTACTTC
TRBJ2-7,TRBD2,.,TRBV7-2,CASSFQREGPYEQYF,TGTGCCAGCAGCTTCCAGCGGGAGGGCCCCTACGAGCAGTACTTC
TRBJ2-1,TRBD2,.,TRBV27,CASSPARVSGRPSNEQFF,TGTGCCAGCAGTCCAGCGCGGGTTAGCGGGAGGCCCTCTAATGAGCAGTTCTTC